This T cell receptor (beta chain) derives from a study of tumor and adjacent non-tumor tissue in lung cancer. A modified ARM-PCR protocol with three rounds of nested PCR amplified TCRbeta. TCRdb itself ran the multiplex PCR reads through MiXCR, one entry per CDR3 protein. The sample has approximately 120,000 distinct CDR3 sequences, 60% to 70% seen once. Germline V CDR1 and CDR2: DFQATT, SNEGSKA (reference sequence). V shed 6 bases and J shed 3 bases, with 9 bases lying between them. The CDR3 has 11 amino acids. This clonotype occurred once. A clone one base away is much larger, so this may be a read error. No cell sorting was done before RNA was extracted from the tissue. Distant lung tissue was collected more than 3 cm away from the tumor edge.

This receptor was obtained from a man in his 60s with non-small cell lung cancer. The specimen sequenced was distant non-tumor lung tissue. The chain recombines TRBV20-1 with TRBJ2-7; tentative D call: TRBD2 (6 bases). The DNA of the CDR3 is TGCAGTGCACTGCGGGGCTACGAGCAGTACTTC. Translating gives CSALRGYEQYF.